The 30 T cell receptor beta chains below come from one sample, sequenced in a study of breast tumors, draining lymph nodes, adjacent tissues. TCRdb re-called the multiplex PCR reads with MiXCR, one entry per CDR3 protein. Among some 31,000 distinct CDR3 sequences listed, roughly three fifths were seen once. What was sequenced was breast tumor tissue. The receptor source for this set is a female donor with breast cancer. Some clones in this sample may be carry-over from other donors' samples.

A word on this clonotype: Since the CDR3 does not end with the conserved phenylalanine or tryptophan, this likely comes from a read error. The limits of the CDR3 on the DNA are not certain, so only TCRdb's listed CDR3 is given. This sequence joins TRBV7-9 and TRBJ2-1; the tabulated D call, TRBD1, remains unverified against the DNA. The CDR3 is 15 residues long, counting both termini. Per germline, CDR1 SEHNR and CDR2 FQNEAQ (reference sequence). The CDR3 spells CASSAGTGGRNEQLL.

The chain links TRBV12-3 or TRBV12-4 to TRBJ2-2, with D unresolved. The CDR3 runs to 11 residues. V shed 5 bases and J shed 6 bases, with 4 bases lying between them. The CDR3 is CASSGAGELFF. CDR3 coding DNA: TGTGCCAGCAGTGGGGCCGGGGAGCTGTTTTTT.

By share, this clonotype counts as medium-sized (0.01 to 0.1%). The V gene is TRBV7-8, the J gene TRBJ2-1; 9 bases agree with TRBD2. This CDR3 has 15 amino acids. Germline V CDR1 and CDR2: SGHVS, FQNEAQ. Trimming removed 1 base from V and 5 bases from J; junction bases left unmatched: 3. CDR3 in amino acids: CASSLGASGNNEQFF. DNA of the CDR3: TGTGCCAGCAGCTTAGGAGCTAGCGGGAACAATGAGCAGTTCTTC.

The chain employs TRBV11-2 and TRBJ2-5, with TRBD2 identical over 11 bases. The CDR3 has 16 amino acids. The germline gives CDR1 SGHAT, CDR2 FQNNGV. Unmatched junction bases numbered 6, after V lost 5 bases and J lost 1 base. The CDR3 here is CASSNLAGGFQETQYF. The CDR3 DNA is TGTGCCAGCAGCAACTTAGCGGGGGGGTTCCAAGAGACCCAGTACTTC.

This clonotype showed up many times. In DNA, the CDR3 is TGCGCCAGCAGCCCCGGACCGCGAGGCTACACCTTC. Its protein is CASSPGPRGYTF. This chain connects TRBV5-1 to TRBJ1-2; D gene uncertain. CDR3 length: 12 amino acids. Germline CDR1 reads SGHRS; CDR2 reads YFSETQ. V dropped 4 bases and J dropped 8 bases, with 12 bases sitting between them. Full variable domain (rest looked up from reference TRBV5-1 and TRBJ1-2): KAGVTQTPRYLIKTRGQQVTLSCSPISGHRSVSWYQQTPGQGLQFLFEYFSETQRNKGNFPGRFSGRQFSNSRSEMNVSTLELGDSALYLCASSPGPRGYTFGSGTRLTVV.

The J gene is TRBJ2-2, the V gene TRBV25-1; 8 bases are shared with TRBD2. This CDR3 comprises 15 residues. With 7 bases clipped from V and 7 bases from J, the junction kept 11 bases outside the gene matches. Per the germline V gene, CDR1 is MGHDK and CDR2 is SYGVNS. The CDR3: CASMTGTSFFGELFF. The CDR3 DNA reads as TGTGCCAGCATGACCGGGACTAGTTTTTTCGGGGAGCTGTTTTTT.

The V and J genes are TRBV7-8 and TRBJ1-6; 9 nucleotides agree with TRBD1. V lost 1 base to trimming and J lost 4 bases; unmatched junction nucleotides: 5. This CDR3 comprises 17 residues. CDR1 is SGHVS and CDR2 is FQNEAQ in the germline V gene. In nucleotides, the CDR3 is TGTGCCAGCAGCTTAGGGGACAGGGCTGGGTATAATTCACCCCTCCACTTT. It is translated as CASSLGDRAGYNSPLHF.

This clonotype was detected many times. The chain uses TRBV7-2 and TRBJ2-2; TRBD1 aligns across 9 bases. V trimming: 6 bases; J trimming: 3 bases; junction bases outside the gene matches: 14. The CDR3 spans 18 residues. Germline CDR1 is SGHTA and CDR2 is FQGNSA. CDR3 sequence (DNA): TGTGCCAGCAGTTCCGGGACAGGGAGGGGGGGGCACACCGGGGAGCTGTTTTTT. It yields the protein CASSSGTGRGGHTGELFF.

The V and J genes are TRBV7-2 and TRBJ1-2, with D perhaps TRBD1 (6 bases). The germline V gene encodes CDR1 SGHTA and CDR2 FQGNSA. V lost 2 bases, J lost 3 bases, and 7 bases lay in between. CDR3 length equals 13 residues. The CDR3 DNA sequence: TGTGCCAGCAGCTTACAGGGGTACTATGGCTACACCTTC. The encoded protein is CASSLQGYYGYTF.

The chain couples TRBV12-3 or TRBV12-4 to TRBJ2-3, with TRBD2 matching 10 bases. This CDR3 has 15 residues. The V gene end was trimmed by 5 bases and the J gene end by 7 bases; junction bases not matched to a gene: 9. CDR3 amino acids: CASSKAGGQRNTQYF. In nucleotides, the CDR3 is TGTGCCAGCAGTAAAGCGGGGGGGCAGAGGAATACGCAGTATTTT.

This clonotype was detected many times. The CDR3 coding sequence is TGTGCCAGCAGCGAACCGGGGGGGCGTGGCACCGGGGAGCTGTTTTTT. Its translation: CASSEPGGRGTGELFF. V gene TRBV7-9 combines with J gene TRBJ2-2; 8 bases line up with TRBD2. Germline lookup yields CDR1 SEHNR and CDR2 FQNEAQ (reference sequence). The junction had 9 bases not matched to a gene; V was cut back by 5 bases and J by 4 bases. This CDR3 contains 16 residues.

The chain links TRBV14 to TRBJ1-1; D unresolved. This CDR3 spans 14 amino acids. Germline V CDR1 and CDR2: SGHDN, FVKESK. V was cut by 8 bases and J by 0 bases, with 13 bases left in between. The CDR3 loop reads CASSPPNMNTEAFF. In DNA form, the CDR3 reads TGTGCCAGCTCCCCCCCCAATATGAACACTGAAGCTTTCTTT.

V is TRBV5-1 and J is TRBJ2-3; D unresolved. Trimming shortened V by 5 bases and J by 5 bases, and 12 bases separated the two germline ends. Germline CDR1 and CDR2: SGHRS and YFSETQ. The CDR3 runs to 13 residues. The CDR3, as DNA: TGCGCCAGCAGGAATCAACCTGGAGATACGCAGTATTTT. Amino acid sequence: CASRNQPGDTQYF.

This clonotype appeared a few times. V gene TRBV7-6 combines with J gene TRBJ1-3, with D hard to call. Trimming cost V 5 bases and J 0 bases, with 11 bases left between them. Germline CDR1 is SGHVS and CDR2 is FNYEAQ. The CDR3 extends over 15 amino acids. This CDR3 reads CASSRAGDSGNTIYF. The DNA for the CDR3 is TGTGCCAGCAGCCGAGCGGGCGACTCTGGAAACACCATATATTTT.

This clonotype was seen ten or more times. J is TRBJ2-1 and V is TRBV6-4, with D maybe TRBD2 (6 bases). Looked up from germline, CDR1 is MRHNA and CDR2 is SNTAGT. V lost 5 bases and J lost 3, with 14 bases in between. The CDR3 runs to 15 residues. The CDR3 sequence is CASSTNPGDYNEQFF. Written as DNA, the CDR3 is TGTGCCAGCAGTACTAATCCGGGGGACTACAATGAGCAGTTCTTC.

This clonotype was detected a few times. The chain joins TRBV20-1 to TRBJ2-7; 7 positions agree with TRBD2. The CDR3 is made up of 15 amino acids. Germline trimming cut 0 bases from V and 0 bases from J; bases unmatched to any gene: 5. CDR1 and CDR2 from the germline V gene are DFQATT and SNEGSKA (reference sequence). The CDR3 protein is CSARDGGGGSYEQYF. CDR3 in DNA: TGCAGTGCTAGAGATGGCGGCGGGGGCTCCTACGAGCAGTACTTC.

This clonotype was found many times. The chain recombines TRBV4-3 with TRBJ1-5; D call uncertain. CDR3 size: 12 residues. Germline lookup yields CDR1 LGHNA and CDR2 YSLEER. V lost 1 base, J lost 4 bases, and 2 bases lay in between. This chain's CDR3 is CASSQGNQPQHF. The CDR3 nucleotides read TGCGCCAGCAGCCAAGGAAATCAGCCCCAGCATTTT.

The chain has TRBV5-1 and TRBJ2-3, with D possibly matching TRBD1 (6 bases). V was clipped by 0 bases and J by 13 bases, with 15 bases between them. CDR1 SGHRS and CDR2 YFSETQ come from the germline V gene. The CDR3 runs to 13 residues. This chain's CDR3 is CASSLGEQGSEYF. In DNA, the CDR3 is TGCGCCAGCAGCTTGGGGGAACAGGGAAGCGAGTATTTT.

The J gene is TRBJ1-6, the V gene TRBV5-8, with D unresolved. Looked up from germline, CDR1 is SGHTS and CDR2 is YDEGEE. There are 17 residues in the CDR3. The ends were cut back, 4 bases at V and 4 bases at J, with 18 bases in the middle. The CDR3 DNA sequence: TGTGCCAGCAGCCCGGGCATTGCTGTCTCTTATAATTCACCCCTCCACTTT. Residues: CASSPGIAVSYNSPLHF.

A word on this clonotype: Sequence at one end of the junction differs from germline and may be a read error. V is TRBV12-5 and J is TRBJ2-1; TRBD1 aligns across 7 bases. This CDR3 is 14 amino acids long. Germline V lookup: CDR1 LGHNT, CDR2 FRNRAP. The CDR3 nucleotides read TGTGCTACTGGAATCGGGACAGATTACAACGAGCAGTTCTTC. Translation gives CATGIGTDYNEQFF.

This clonotype has at least ten counts. The V call is TRBV6-1, the J call TRBJ1-2; the match to TRBD1 covers 7 bases. Germline lookup yields CDR1 MNHNS and CDR2 SASEGT. The CDR3 extends over 15 amino acids. Losses at the gene ends were 4 bases for V and 0 bases for J; bases not matched to a gene: 5. CDR3 protein: CASSGGTVANYGYTF. DNA for the CDR3: TGTGCCAGCAGTGGAGGGACAGTAGCTAACTATGGCTACACCTTC.

The chain has TRBV7-2 and TRBJ2-3; D ambiguous. The CDR3 is made up of 14 amino acids. The ends were cut back, 8 bases at V and 0 bases at J, with 12 bases in the middle. Germline loops: CDR1 SGHTA, CDR2 FQGNSA. This CDR3 is CASGPGLSTDTQYF. CDR3 in DNA: TGTGCCAGCGGGCCGGGCCTTAGCACAGATACGCAGTATTTT.

This rearrangement joins TRBV15 to TRBJ2-1; TRBD2 matches 11 bases. This CDR3 comprises 17 residues. V shed 2 bases and J 4 bases; nucleotides not matched to a gene: 7. Germline CDR1 and CDR2: LNHNV and YYDKDF (reference sequence). This CDR3 reads CATSRMGTSGTYNEQFF. DNA of the CDR3: TGTGCCACCAGCAGAATGGGGACTAGCGGTACTTACAATGAGCAGTTCTTC.

The J gene is TRBJ2-5, the V gene TRBV4-2, with TRBD2 matching 7 bases. The trim removed 0 bases at V and 4 bases at J, leaving 11 bases unmatched. The germline CDR1 and CDR2 sequences are LGHNA and YNFKEQ. The CDR3 spans 17 residues. This CDR3 reads CASSQDQRGGFGETQYF. In DNA form, the CDR3 reads TGTGCCAGCAGCCAAGATCAGCGGGGTGGTTTTGGAGAGACCCAGTACTTC.

The chain is built from TRBV29-1 and TRBJ2-3, with D unresolved. The CDR3 totals 13 residues. Germline loops: CDR1 SQVTM, CDR2 ANQGSEA. The V gene lost 3 bases and the J gene lost 3 bases, with 10 bases spanning the gap. CDR3 coding DNA: TGCAGCGTTGATGGGGATCGGACAGATACGCAGTATTTT. It codes for CSVDGDRTDTQYF.

The chain carries TRBV6-4 and TRBJ1-3, with D tentatively TRBD1 (5 bases). Trimming stripped 6 bases from V and 4 bases from J, with 16 bases between. The CDR3 totals 15 residues. CDR1 and CDR2 (germline): MRHNA, SNTAGT. CDR3 in DNA: TGTGCCAGCAGAGGGTCAGGGACGCTCGGAAACACCATATATTTT. Translated, it gives CASRGSGTLGNTIYF.

This clonotype was seen repeatedly, ten times or more. Being one base from a much bigger clone, this may be a read error. This rearrangement joins TRBV9 to TRBJ2-1; 9 positions match TRBD2. Germline V CDR1 and CDR2: SGDLS, YYNGEE. This CDR3 comprises 17 residues. J was trimmed by 9 bases and V by 5 bases; bases with no gene match: 18. CDR3 nucleotide sequence: TGTGCCAGCAGTCAGCGGGGAGGCGGGGGGGCCTTGACTGAGCAGTTCTTC. The encoded protein is CASSQRGGGGALTEQFF.

This chain uses TRBV25-1 with TRBJ2-7; D may be TRBD2 (5 bases). This CDR3 spans 13 amino acids. V lost 3 bases and J lost 4, with 10 bases in between. Per the germline V gene, CDR1 is MGHDK and CDR2 is SYGVNS. CDR3 region: CASSEEARYEQYF. The CDR3 nucleotides are TGTGCCAGCAGTGAGGAGGCTAGATACGAGCAGTACTTC.

This clonotype showed up many times. V is TRBV27 and J is TRBJ2-2, with a tentative D call TRBD1 (6 bases). Germline V gene sequence: CDR1 MNHEY, CDR2 SMNVEV (reference sequence). The ends were cut back, 6 bases at V and 6 bases at J, with 11 bases in the middle. The CDR3 extends over 13 amino acids. CDR3 loop: CASRLKGAGELFF. CDR3 bases: TGTGCCAGCAGGTTGAAGGGGGCCGGGGAGCTGTTTTTT.

V gene TRBV18 combines with J gene TRBJ2-7, with 8 bases matching TRBD1. J was trimmed by 6 bases and V by 3 bases; bases with no gene match: 10. CDR1 is KGHSH, CDR2 LQKENI, per germline. This CDR3 region has 15 residues. This chain's CDR3 is CASSPKGQGLSEQYV. The CDR3 DNA is TGTGCCAGCTCACCGAAAGGACAGGGACTGTCCGAGCAGTACGTC.